The 6 T cell receptor beta chains below all came from one sample that was sequenced in a study of identical twins. One entry per CDR3 protein results from TCRdb running MiXCR on the 5' RACE reads. The sample consists of 700,000 to 950,000 distinct CDR3 sequences, approximately 13% of them appearing once. These data also formed part of another study, on yellow fever vaccine responses in identical twins.

Sequencing was performed on PBMCs. Source of these receptors: a woman between 18 and 30 years old in good health.

This clonotype has just one count. The chain recombines TRBV12-3 or TRBV12-4 with TRBJ2-6, with a tentative D call TRBD2 (7 bases). The CDR3 sequence is 16 residues long. Trimming took 7 bases from V and 0 from J, leaving 13 bases between them. The CDR3: CASTQGGGSGANVLTF. CDR3 bases: TGTGCCAGCACCCAAGGGGGGGGCTCTGGGGCCAACGTCCTGACTTTC.

This clonotype was recorded many times. The CDR3 coding sequence is TGTGCCATCAGTGAGCCCCCCCCTAGCACCTACTACGAGCAGTACTTC. It translates to CAISEPPPSTYYEQYF. The chain employs TRBV10-3 and TRBJ2-7, with a weak D call TRBD2 (5 bases). The germline V gene has CDR1 ENHRY and CDR2 SYGVKD. The germline V and J ends were trimmed by 2 bases and 3 bases, with 17 bases remaining between them. The CDR3 has 16 residues.

The chain recombines TRBV6-6 with TRBJ1-2; the D is unclear. CDR1 and CDR2 from the germline V gene are MNHNY and SVGAGI (reference sequence). Between the trimmed V and J ends, which lost 2 bases and 7 bases, there was a span of 11 bases. The CDR3 spans 13 residues. The CDR3 sequence is CASSYGEEGGYTF. The CDR3 DNA follows: TGTGCCAGCAGTTACGGGGAGGAAGGTGGCTACACCTTC.

The V gene is TRBV6-9, the J gene TRBJ2-7; the match to TRBD1 covers 9 bases. CDR3 length: 13 residues. Unmatched junction bases numbered 12, after V lost 11 bases and J lost 7 bases. Germline-derived CDR1 and CDR2 are MNHGY and SVAAGI. CDR3 nucleotide sequence: TGTGCCGGCGGGCACAGGGGGCTTGGAGAGCAGTACGTC. As protein: CAGGHRGLGEQYV.

The V gene is TRBV7-8, the J gene TRBJ2-7; the D gene is possibly TRBD2 (5 bases). This CDR3 is built from 17 residues. Trimming took off 1 base at V and 0 bases at J, with 16 bases between the two ends. Germline loops: CDR1 SGHVS, CDR2 FQNEAQ. This chain's CDR3 is CASSLVAKERFSYEQYF. CDR3 DNA sequence: TGTGCCAGCAGCTTAGTGGCCAAGGAGCGGTTCTCCTACGAGCAGTACTTC. The whole variable domain, remainder taken from reference TRBV7-8 and TRBJ2-7, is GAGVSQSPRYKVAKRGQDVALRCDPISGHVSLFWYQQALGQGPEFLTYFQNEAQLDKSGLPSDRFFAERPEGSVSTLKIQRTQQEDSAVYLCASSLVAKERFSYEQYFGPGTRLTVT.

This clonotype was counted a few times. The gene calls are TRBV25-1 and TRBJ1-1; weak D call: TRBD1 (5 bases). The CDR3 is 15 amino acids. The V gene lost 1 base and the J gene lost 5 bases, with 14 bases spanning the gap. Germline loops: CDR1 MGHDK, CDR2 SYGVNS. The CDR3 sequence: CASSESGSRGTEAFF. The DNA of the CDR3 is TGTGCCAGCAGTGAATCCGGGTCTCGGGGGACTGAAGCTTTCTTT.